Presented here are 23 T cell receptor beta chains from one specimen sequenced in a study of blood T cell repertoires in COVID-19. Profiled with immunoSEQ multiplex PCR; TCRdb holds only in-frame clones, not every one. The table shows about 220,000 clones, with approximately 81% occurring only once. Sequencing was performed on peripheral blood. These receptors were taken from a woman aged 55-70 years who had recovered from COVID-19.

The CDR3 bases are TGTGCCAGCAGTCCCCCCCCCGGAGATACGCAGTATTTT. Protein sequence: CASSPPPGDTQYF. J is TRBJ2-3 and V is TRBV6-6; D gene ambiguous. Germline CDR1 and CDR2: MNHNY and SVGAGI (reference sequence). Trimming pared 5 bases from V and 5 bases from J, leaving 11 bases between. The CDR3 length is 13 residues.

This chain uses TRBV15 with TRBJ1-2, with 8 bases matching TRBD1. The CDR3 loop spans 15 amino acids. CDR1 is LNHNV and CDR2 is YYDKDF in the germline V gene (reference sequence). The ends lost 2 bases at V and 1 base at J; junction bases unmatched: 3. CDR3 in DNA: TGTGCCACCAGCAGATCTGGACAGGGTAACTATGGCTACACCTTC. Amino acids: CATSRSGQGNYGYTF.

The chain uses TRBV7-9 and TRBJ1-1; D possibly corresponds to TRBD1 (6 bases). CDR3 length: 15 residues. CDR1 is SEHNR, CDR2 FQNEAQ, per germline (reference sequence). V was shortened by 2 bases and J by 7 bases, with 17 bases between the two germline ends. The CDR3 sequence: CASSLRGQGIGEAFF. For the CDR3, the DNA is TGTGCCAGCAGCTTACGAGGTCAGGGGATAGGTGAAGCTTTCTTT. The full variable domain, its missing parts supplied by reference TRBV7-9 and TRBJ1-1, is DTGVSQNPRHKITKRGQNVTFRCDPISEHNRLYWYRQTLGQGPEFLTYFQNEAQLEKSRLLSDRFSAERPKGSFSTLEIQRTEQGDSAMYLCASSLRGQGIGEAFFGQGTRLTVV.

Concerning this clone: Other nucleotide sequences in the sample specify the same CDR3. The CDR3 DNA is TGTGCCAGCAGCTCGACGGGGAGGTCACCCCTCCACTTT. Translation: CASSSTGRSPLHF. The chain uses TRBV11-3 and TRBJ1-6; unclear D gene. Per the germline V gene, CDR1 is SGHNT and CDR2 is YENEEA. Trimming shortened V by 4 bases and J by 10 bases, and 11 bases separated the two germline ends. The CDR3 runs 13 residues.

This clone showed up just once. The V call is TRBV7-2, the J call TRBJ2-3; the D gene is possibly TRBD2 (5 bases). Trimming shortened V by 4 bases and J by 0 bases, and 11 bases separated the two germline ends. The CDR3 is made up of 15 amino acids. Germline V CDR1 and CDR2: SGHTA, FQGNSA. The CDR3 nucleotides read TGTGCCAGCAGCTCGGACTCGATCAGCACAGATACGCAGTATTTT. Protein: CASSSDSISTDTQYF.

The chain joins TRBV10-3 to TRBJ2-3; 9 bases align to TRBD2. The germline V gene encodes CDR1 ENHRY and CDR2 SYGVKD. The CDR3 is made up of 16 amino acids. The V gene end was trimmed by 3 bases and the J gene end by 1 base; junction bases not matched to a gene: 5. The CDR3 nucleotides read TGTGCCATCAGTGATTACAGCGGGGGGCGCACAGATACGCAGTATTTT. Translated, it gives CAISDYSGGRTDTQYF.

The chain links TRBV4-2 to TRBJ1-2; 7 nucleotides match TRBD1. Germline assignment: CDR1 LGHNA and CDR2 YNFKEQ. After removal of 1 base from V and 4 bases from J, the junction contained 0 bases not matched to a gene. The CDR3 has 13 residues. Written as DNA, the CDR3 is TGTGCCAGCAGCCAAGCAGGGGGCTATGGCTACACCTTC. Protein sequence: CASSQAGGYGYTF.

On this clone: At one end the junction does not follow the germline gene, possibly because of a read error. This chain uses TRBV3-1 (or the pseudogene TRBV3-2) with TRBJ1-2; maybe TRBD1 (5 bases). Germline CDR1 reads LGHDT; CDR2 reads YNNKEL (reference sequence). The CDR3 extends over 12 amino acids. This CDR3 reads CACRDRGLGYTF. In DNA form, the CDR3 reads TGTGCCTGCAGGGATCGGGGTCTAGGCTACACCTTC.

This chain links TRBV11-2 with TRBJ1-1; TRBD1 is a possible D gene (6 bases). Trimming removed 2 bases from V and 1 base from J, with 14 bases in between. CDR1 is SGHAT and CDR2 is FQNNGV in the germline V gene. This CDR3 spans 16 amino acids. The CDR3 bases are TGTGCCAGCAGCTTATATCCACGGGGACAGAACACTGAAGCTTTCTTT. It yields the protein CASSLYPRGQNTEAFF.

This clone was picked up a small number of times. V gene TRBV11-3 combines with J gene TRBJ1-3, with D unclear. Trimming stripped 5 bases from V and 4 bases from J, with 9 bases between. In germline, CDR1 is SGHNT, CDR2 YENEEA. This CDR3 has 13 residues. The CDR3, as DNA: TGTGCCAGCAGCAGAGGAATGGGAAACACCATATATTTT. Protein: CASSRGMGNTIYF.

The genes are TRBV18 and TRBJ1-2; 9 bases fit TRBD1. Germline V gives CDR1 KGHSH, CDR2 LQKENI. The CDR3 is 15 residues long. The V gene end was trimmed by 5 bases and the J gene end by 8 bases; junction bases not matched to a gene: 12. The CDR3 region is CASSETGTGFIGYTF. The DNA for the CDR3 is TGTGCCAGCTCAGAAACCGGGACAGGGTTTATCGGCTACACCTTC.

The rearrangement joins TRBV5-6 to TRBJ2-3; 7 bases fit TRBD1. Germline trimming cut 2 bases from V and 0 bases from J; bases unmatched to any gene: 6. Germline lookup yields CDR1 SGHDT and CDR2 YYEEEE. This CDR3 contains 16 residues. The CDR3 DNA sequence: TGTGCCAGCAGCTTAACCCCGGGACAGAGCACAGATACGCAGTATTTT. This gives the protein CASSLTPGQSTDTQYF.

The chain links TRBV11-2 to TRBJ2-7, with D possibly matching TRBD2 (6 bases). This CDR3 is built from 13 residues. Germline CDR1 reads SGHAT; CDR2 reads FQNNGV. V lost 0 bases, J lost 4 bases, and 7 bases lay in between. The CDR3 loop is CASSLEEGYEQYF. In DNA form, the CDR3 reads TGTGCCAGCAGCTTAGAGGAGGGTTACGAGCAGTACTTC.

The CDR3 sequence is CASSLAGTGRGYTF. CDR3 DNA sequence: TGTGCCAGCAGCCTCGCCGGGACAGGGCGGGGCTACACCTTC. The chain couples TRBV7-9 to TRBJ1-2; 9 bases are shared with TRBD1. The germline gives CDR1 SEHNR, CDR2 FQNEAQ (reference sequence). With V trimmed by 5 bases and J by 8 bases, 9 bases remained unmatched. CDR3 length: 14 amino acids.

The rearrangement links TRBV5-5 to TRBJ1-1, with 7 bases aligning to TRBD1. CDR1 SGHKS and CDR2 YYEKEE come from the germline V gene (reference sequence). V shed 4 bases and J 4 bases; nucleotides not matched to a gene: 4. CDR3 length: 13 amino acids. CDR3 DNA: TGTGCCAGCAGCCGCGGGACAGCCACTGAAGCTTTCTTT. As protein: CASSRGTATEAFF.

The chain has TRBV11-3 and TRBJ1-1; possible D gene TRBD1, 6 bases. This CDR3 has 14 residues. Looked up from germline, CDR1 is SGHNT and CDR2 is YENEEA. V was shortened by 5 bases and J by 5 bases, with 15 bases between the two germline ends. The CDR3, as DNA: TGTGCCAGCAGCCCAGGCAGGGGAGGGACTGAAGCTTTCTTT. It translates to CASSPGRGGTEAFF.

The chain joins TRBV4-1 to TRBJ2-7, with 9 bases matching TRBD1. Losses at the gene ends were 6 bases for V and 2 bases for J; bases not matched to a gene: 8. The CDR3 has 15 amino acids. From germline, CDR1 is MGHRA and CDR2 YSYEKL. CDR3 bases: TGCGCCAGCAGTCACCGGGACAGGGACGCCTACGAGCAGTACTTC. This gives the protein CASSHRDRDAYEQYF.

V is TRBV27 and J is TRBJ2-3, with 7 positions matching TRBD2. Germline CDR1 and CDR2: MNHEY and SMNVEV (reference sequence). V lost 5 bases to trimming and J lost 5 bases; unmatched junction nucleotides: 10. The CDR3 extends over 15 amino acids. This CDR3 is CASSPLGGDVDTQYF. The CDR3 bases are TGTGCCAGCAGTCCGTTGGGGGGGGATGTAGATACGCAGTATTTT.

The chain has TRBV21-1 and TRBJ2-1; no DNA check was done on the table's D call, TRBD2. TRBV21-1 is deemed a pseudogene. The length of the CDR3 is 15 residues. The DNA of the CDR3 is TGTGCCAGCAGCGCGACTAGCGGGGGGGCGCATGAGCAGTTCTTC. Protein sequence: CASSATSGGAHEQFF.

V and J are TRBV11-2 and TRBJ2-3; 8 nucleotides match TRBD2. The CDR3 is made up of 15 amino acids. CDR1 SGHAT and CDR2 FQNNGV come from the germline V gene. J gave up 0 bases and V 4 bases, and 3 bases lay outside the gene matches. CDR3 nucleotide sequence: TGTGCCAGCAGCTGGAGCGGGGGAAGCACAGATACGCAGTATTTT. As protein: CASSWSGGSTDTQYF. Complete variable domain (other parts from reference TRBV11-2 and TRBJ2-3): EAGVAQSPRYKIIEKRQSVAFWCNPISGHATLYWYQQILGQGPKLLIQFQNNGVVDDSQLPKDRFSAERLKGVDSTLKIQPAKLEDSAVYLCASSWSGGSTDTQYFGPGTRLTVL.

In DNA, the CDR3 is TGTGCCAGCAGTTACTCGATTGGGACACCACAAAACACTGAAGCTTTCTTT. Translated, it gives CASSYSIGTPQNTEAFF. V usage is TRBV6-2 or TRBV6-3 and J usage is TRBJ1-1; D might be TRBD1 (6 bases). This CDR3 has 17 amino acids. Per germline, CDR1 MNHEY and CDR2 SVGEGT. Trimming took off 0 bases at V and 2 bases at J, with 16 bases between the two ends.

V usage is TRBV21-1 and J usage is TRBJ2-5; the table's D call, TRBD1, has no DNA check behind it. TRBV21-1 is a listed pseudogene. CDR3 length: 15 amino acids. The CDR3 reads CATSTARQNQETQYF. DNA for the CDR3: TGTGCCACCTCAACCGCTAGACAGAACCAAGAGACCCAGTACTTC.

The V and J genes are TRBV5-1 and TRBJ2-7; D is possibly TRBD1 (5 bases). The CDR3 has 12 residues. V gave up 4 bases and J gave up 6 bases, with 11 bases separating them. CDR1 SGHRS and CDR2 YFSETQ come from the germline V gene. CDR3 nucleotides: TGCGCCAGCAGCCAGGGCATGGGCGAGCAGTACTTC. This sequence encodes CASSQGMGEQYF.